This entry lists 16 T cell receptor beta chains sequenced from one sample in a study of T-cell memory formation after mild COVID-19. TCRdb independently ran MiXCR on the 5' RACE reads; one entry per CDR3 protein. The table has some 410,000 distinct CDR3 sequences, more than 20% seen once. Sequencing input: PBMCs or a T cell subset sorted from them (not recorded which). The receptors shown here come from an adult woman who had mild COVID-19 (a few samples of this study predate the infection). Cell type and time point are not known.

This chain uses TRBV10-3 with TRBJ2-5; D unclear. Germline V gene lookup returns CDR1 ENHRY and CDR2 SYGVKD. CDR3 length: 14 residues. The ends were cut back, 2 bases at V and 5 bases at J, with 12 bases in the middle. The CDR3 loop reads CAISEGMVGETQYF. In nucleotides, the CDR3 is TGTGCCATCAGTGAGGGGATGGTAGGGGAGACCCAGTACTTC.

This clonotype turned up a few times. The chain has TRBV7-2 and TRBJ2-1; the match to TRBD2 covers 8 bases. The CDR3 is 18 residues long. The V segment lost 0 bases and the J segment 1 base; nucleotides outside the gene matches: 8. Germline CDR1 and CDR2: SGHTA and FQGNSA. CDR3 in DNA: TGTGCCAGCAGCTTAGCGAGAACGGGACTAGGATCCTACAATGAGCAGTTCTTC. Amino acid sequence: CASSLARTGLGSYNEQFF.

The V gene is TRBV12-3 or TRBV12-4, the J gene TRBJ2-5, with TRBD1 identical over 9 bases. J lost 4 bases, V lost 5 bases, and 14 bases had no gene match. The CDR3 covers 17 residues. The CDR3 reads CASSRVPGQGLRETQYF. The CDR3 nucleotides are TGTGCCAGCAGTCGCGTACCGGGACAGGGACTTCGAGAGACCCAGTACTTC.

The rearrangement joins TRBV23-1 to TRBJ2-7; perhaps D is TRBD1 or TRBD2 (5 bases each). TRBV23-1 belongs to the ORF category, with a function that is uncertain. V was shortened by 3 bases and J by 2 bases, with 17 bases between the two germline ends. The length of the CDR3 is 16 residues. In DNA form, the CDR3 reads TGCGCCAGCAGTCAGGCGAGAGGGGACGACACCTACGAGCAGTACTTC. It translates to CASSQARGDDTYEQYF.

This clonotype was counted between two and nine times. The chain employs TRBV29-1 and TRBJ1-1; D may be TRBD1 (5 bases). V was pared by 1 base and J by 6 bases, with 6 bases between. CDR3 length: 11 residues. Germline CDR1 and CDR2: SQVTM and ANQGSEA. CDR3 sequence: CSVEGGAEAFF. The CDR3 DNA is TGCAGCGTTGAAGGAGGGGCTGAAGCTTTCTTT.

At least ten counts were recorded for this clonotype. The rearrangement links TRBV7-3 to TRBJ2-1; D possibly corresponds to TRBD2 (6 bases). There are 13 residues in the CDR3. V shed 4 bases and J shed 9 bases, with 13 bases lying between them. Germline V gene sequence: CDR1 SGHTA, CDR2 FQGTGA. CDR3 nucleotides: TGTGCCAGCAGCTCCCTACTAGCAGGTGAGCAGTTCTTC. This translates into CASSSLLAGEQFF.

Only a few counts were recorded for this clonotype. The chain recombines TRBV9 with TRBJ2-1; 7 bases align to TRBD2. V trimming: 4 bases; J trimming: 8 bases; junction bases outside the gene matches: 9. The CDR3 spans 14 residues. Germline V CDR1 and CDR2: SGDLS, YYNGEE. The CDR3 loop reads CASSWGGEWDEQFF. The CDR3 nucleotides are TGTGCCAGCAGCTGGGGAGGGGAGTGGGATGAGCAGTTCTTC.

This clonotype was seen more than once but under ten times. Written as DNA, the CDR3 is TGCAGTGTATCCCCGGCCGGGCTTGGAACTGAAGCTTTCTTT. It translates to CSVSPAGLGTEAFF. The rearrangement joins TRBV20-1 to TRBJ1-1, with D hard to call. There are 14 residues in the CDR3. From germline, CDR1 is DFQATT and CDR2 SNEGSKA (reference sequence). Trimming removed 7 bases at V and 5 bases at J, with 20 bases between.

This clonotype came up a few times. The chain has TRBV4-3 and TRBJ2-7; D perhaps matches TRBD2 (5 bases). Trimming pared 2 bases from V and 0 bases from J, leaving 11 bases between. Germline-derived CDR1 and CDR2 are LGHNA and YSLEER. The CDR3 has 15 residues. DNA for the CDR3: TGCGCCAGCAGCCAAAGCCATGGACTCTCCTACGAGCAGTACTTC. It specifies CASSQSHGLSYEQYF.

This clonotype was counted once. This sequence joins TRBV10-3 and TRBJ2-3; D gene unclear. The germline CDR1 and CDR2 sequences are ENHRY and SYGVKD. The ends were cut back, 0 bases at V and 0 bases at J, with 7 bases in the middle. CDR3 size: 15 residues. As DNA, the CDR3 is TGTGCCATCAGTGAGTCGGACCTCAGCACAGATACGCAGTATTTT. Translation: CAISESDLSTDTQYF.

The gene calls are TRBV24-1 and TRBJ2-1; D may match TRBD1 or TRBD2 (5 bases each). CDR1 and CDR2 from the germline V gene are KGHDR and SFDVKD. This CDR3 spans 18 amino acids. V lost 5 bases to trimming and J lost 2 bases, with 21 bases between them. The CDR3 loop reads CATSGSLSGTGAYNEQFF. CDR3 in DNA: TGTGCCACCAGTGGGAGTCTATCGGGAACAGGAGCCTACAATGAGCAGTTCTTC.

This clonotype occurred once. The V gene is TRBV6-5, the J gene TRBJ1-2, with 7 nucleotides matching TRBD1. This CDR3 is built from 15 residues. V gave up 5 bases and J gave up 3 bases; unmatched junction bases: 9. Germline V gene lookup returns CDR1 MNHEY and CDR2 SVGAGI. CDR3 sequence: CASSVQGETYYGYTF. The DNA of the CDR3 is TGTGCCAGCAGTGTTCAGGGGGAAACGTACTATGGCTACACCTTC.

The chain uses TRBV5-6 and TRBJ2-5; D may be TRBD1 or TRBD2 (6 bases each). Germline V lookup: CDR1 SGHDT, CDR2 YYEEEE. Trimming removed 1 base at V and 5 bases at J, with 24 bases between. This CDR3 spans 18 amino acids. CDR3 sequence: CASSLKSRLGGSMETQYF. The CDR3 region has the DNA TGTGCCAGCAGCTTGAAATCTCGGCTCGGGGGCAGTATGGAGACCCAGTACTTC. The full variable domain, rest sourced from reference TRBV5-6 and TRBJ2-5, is DAGVTQSPTHLIKTRGQQVTLRCSPKSGHDTVSWYQQALGQGPQFIFQYYEEEERQRGNFPDRFSGHQFPNYSSELNVNALLLGDSALYLCASSLKSRLGGSMETQYFGPGTRLLVL.

This clonotype was counted between two and nine times. CDR3 amino acids: CASRDYPIGNEQFF. In DNA, the CDR3 is TGTGCCAGCCGCGACTATCCTATCGGCAATGAGCAGTTCTTC. The chain carries TRBV12-3 or TRBV12-4 and TRBJ2-1, with TRBD2 as a possible D gene (5 bases). The CDR3 consists of 14 residues. V was pared by 8 bases and J by 6 bases, with 17 bases between.

Only a few counts were recorded for this clonotype. V is TRBV28 and J is TRBJ2-7; perhaps TRBD1 as D (5 bases). From germline, CDR1 is MDHEN and CDR2 SYDVKM. Trimming left V 3 bases short and J 3 bases short, with 21 bases between. There are 17 residues in the CDR3. CDR3 region: CASSLGRIFRGDYEQYF. The CDR3 nucleotides read TGTGCCAGCAGTTTGGGCAGGATCTTTAGGGGTGACTACGAGCAGTACTTC.

The chain couples TRBV6-5 to TRBJ1-2, with 9 bases matching TRBD1. CDR3 size: 15 residues. The V segment lost 3 bases and the J segment 3 bases; nucleotides outside the gene matches: 5. The germline V gene encodes CDR1 MNHEY and CDR2 SVGAGI. The CDR3 here is CASSYTGTGYYGYTF. The DNA of the CDR3 is TGTGCCAGCAGTTATACCGGGACAGGGTACTATGGCTACACCTTC.